The TCR beta chain under discussion was sequenced for a study of blood T cells in healthy people across ages (dated by TCRdb to about 2015). For the study in its entirety: In model experiments, roughly one uniquely barcoded TCR beta cDNA molecule per two T cells was captured by template switching. The study measured age-related changes in TCR beta repertoire diversity using deep sequencing normalized with unique cDNA molecular identifiers. The donors were split into four age groups: young (average around 15 years), middle-aged (roughly 39), aged (over 55) and long-lived (over 80). Donors of different ages were randomly distributed across sequencing lanes to avoid experimental bias. The study analyzed two additional independent replicas of 1 million unique cDNA reads from the same blood draw for two donors, one aged 18 to 30 and one aged 80 or older. The paper's findings and limits, for the study overall: Observed TCR beta diversity per million T cells fell roughly linearly with age, and a significant reduction was already apparent by age approximately 41. Since profiling was done on bulk unsorted PBMCs, naive and antigen-experienced compartments could not be conclusively compared. Estimates of total diversity based on one million sequenced T cells were regarded as lower bounds and as underestimates. Because donor CMV infection status was unknown, age-related changes in expanded clonotypes were potentially confounded. There was a strong correlation between observed TCR beta diversity and the percentage of naive T cells measured by flow cytometry. Compared with the aged group, the long-lived group had more naive CD4+ T cells, fewer expanded clones and increased TCR diversity, suggesting age selection.

Library generation was performed with 5' RACE. Sequencing was performed on an Illumina HiSeq 2500. A second PCR of about 7 to 12 cycles was run with a J-beta primer mix and a sample-barcoded 5' primer. A unique molecular identifier was introduced onto each TCR beta cDNA molecule by a template-switch 5' adaptor carrying 12 random nucleotides. Each sample yielded at least 2.5 million CDR3-containing paired-end reads. All of the RNA was converted into first-strand cDNA using the Mint cDNA synthesis kit, with a TRBC-specific oligonucleotide serving as the primer. After uracil-DNA glycosylase treatment, a first 18-cycle PCR used universal primers M1SS and BC2_uni_R on all cDNA. Regarding the original processing steps: For normalization, 1 million high-quality reads were randomly selected from each sample, with every read carrying a distinct molecular identifier. Reads sharing molecular identifiers were discarded rather than binned into consensus sequences. MiTCR, run with a Q25 quality threshold and the strictest error-elimination algorithm, handled CDR3 identification, clonotype clustering and error correction. A nonparametric unseen species model with Euler transformation was used to estimate lower-bound total TCR beta diversity. TCRdb reran the public reads through fastp at Q25 and MiXCR, keeping productive beta chains. Each record represents a unique CDR3 protein, reported with the most common genes and DNA among its rows. Clone size and V and J calls follow TCRdb, not the original study. For this sample there are 1 million or so distinct CDR3 sequences; roughly 45% appear just once. The ten most abundant clones make up under 20% of the sample.

The donors were roughly 40 Caucasian individuals from Russia, aged roughly 6 to 90 years, who were systemically healthy. Around 9.9 milliliters of peripheral blood were collected from each donor into EDTA-treated Vacutainer tubes. Ficoll-Paque density-gradient centrifugation was used to isolate PBMCs, with at least 6 million per sample. Trizol reagent was used to extract total RNA from the PBMCs, yielding at least 5.5 micrograms per sample. The percentages of naive CD45RAhigh/CD27high T cells were determined by flow cytometry on a PBMC aliquot from every donor. Concerning this clonotype: Its target antigen remains unknown. No per-base quality is available; no much larger clone lies one base away.

CDR1 and CDR2, per the germline V gene, are SGDLS and YYNGEE. A distance of 11 bases separates the germline ends of V and J, which lose 4 bases and 6 bases respectively. Including the terminal cysteine and phenylalanine, the CDR3 comprises 12 residues. Of all the DNA, just the CDR3 is kept, 36 bases in frame from base 1. Sequenced material: blood. The source of this sequence is a woman aged 55-69 years in good health. Recombination joined TRBV9 with TRBJ2-7; the D gene cannot be named for sure. The CDR3 region reads CASSTQMTEQYF. The base sequence is TGTGCCAGCAGCACCCAAATGACCGAGCAGTACTTC. With all but the CDR3 taken from the reference TRBV9 and TRBJ2-7 genes, the full variable domain is: DSGVTQTPKHLITATGQRVTLRCSPRSGDLSVYWYQQSLDQGLQFLIQYYNGEERAKGNILERFSAQQFPDLHSELNLSSLELGDSALYFCASSTQMTEQYFGPGTRLTVT.